One sample yielded the 30 T cell receptor beta chains listed below, sequenced in a study of T cell responses to AZD1222 COVID-19 vaccine. Using immunoSEQ multiplex PCR, the repertoire was profiled, and TCRdb retains in-frame clones only, with some absent. The sample records some 150,000 clones, around nine tenths being singletons. The starting material was peripheral blood, obtained on day 0 of AZD1222 vaccination. The origin of the receptors is an adult in good health.

This clone was recorded once. The V and J genes are TRBV30 and TRBJ1-3, with D uncertain. The CDR3 extends over 12 amino acids. Germline V CDR1 and CDR2: GTSNPN, SVGIG (reference sequence). V was shortened by 0 bases and J by 4 bases, with 4 bases between the two germline ends. CDR3 sequence reads: CAWSVQGNTIYF. For the CDR3, the DNA is TGTGCCTGGAGTGTTCAGGGAAACACCATATATTTT.

This chain joins TRBV7-3 and TRBJ2-2; weak D call: TRBD2 (6 bases). The CDR3 consists of 16 residues. Germline-derived CDR1 and CDR2 are SGHTA and FQGTGA. The V end lost 1 base, the J end lost 5 bases, and 14 bases lay between the germline ends. DNA for the CDR3: TGTGCCAGCAGCTTAATGCCTTTTCGGGGGACCGGGGAGCTGTTTTTT. It translates to CASSLMPFRGTGELFF.

This clone showed up just once. The gene calls are TRBV28 and TRBJ2-7; TRBD2 might be the D (6 bases). The length of the CDR3 is 15 residues. Trimming removed 7 bases at V and 2 bases at J, with 18 bases between. Germline V gives CDR1 MDHEN, CDR2 SYDVKM. The chain's CDR3 is CASTSWDFGAYEQYF. The CDR3 region has the DNA TGTGCCAGCACTTCGTGGGACTTCGGAGCCTACGAGCAGTACTTC.

This chain joins TRBV6-7 and TRBJ1-3, with D possibly being TRBD1 (6 bases). TRBV6-7 is known as an ORF, though its function is uncertain. The CDR3 contains 15 residues. V lost 2 bases and J 0 bases, leaving 8 bases between the germline ends. CDR3 residues: CASSYRDNSGNTIYF. The CDR3 nucleotides read TGTGCCAGCAGTTACCGGGACAACTCTGGAAACACCATATATTTT.

The table lists this clone with a few counts. The rearrangement uses TRBV24-1 and TRBJ1-1; TRBD1 matches at 9 bases. The CDR3 runs 12 residues. Per the germline V gene, CDR1 is KGHDR and CDR2 is SFDVKD. V lost 10 bases and J lost 2; bases outside the gene matches: 1. In DNA form, the CDR3 reads TGTGCCACAACAGGGGGCAACACTGAAGCTTTCTTT. Amino acids: CATTGGNTEAFF.

The gene calls are TRBV28 and TRBJ1-5; D might be TRBD1 (5 bases). Per germline, CDR1 MDHEN and CDR2 SYDVKM. The CDR3 totals 13 residues. With 6 bases removed from V and 3 bases from J, the gap between germline ends came to 9 bases. DNA for the CDR3: TGTGCCAGCAGCAGGGACTACAATCAGCCCCAGCATTTT. Protein sequence: CASSRDYNQPQHF.

This clone has only a few counts. The chain carries TRBV7-3 and TRBJ2-5; 7 bases align to TRBD2. Trimming took 2 bases from V and 4 from J; bases not matched to a gene: 1. Germline CDR1 reads SGHTA; CDR2 reads FQGTGA. This CDR3 is built from 13 residues. This CDR3 reads CASSLGRGETQYF. The CDR3 coding sequence is TGTGCCAGCAGCTTAGGGAGGGGAGAGACCCAGTACTTC.

This chain uses TRBV27 with TRBJ1-1, with D maybe TRBD1 (5 bases). This CDR3 is built from 14 residues. CDR1 and CDR2 from the germline V gene are MNHEY and SMNVEV (reference sequence). The V gene lost 6 bases and the J gene lost 5 bases, with 16 bases spanning the gap. The CDR3 DNA reads as TGTGCCAGCAGAGGGACGGCCTTGGGGACTGAAGCTTTCTTT. Its protein is CASRGTALGTEAFF.

The chain has TRBV3-1 (or the pseudogene TRBV3-2) and TRBJ1-5, with D possibly being TRBD1 (5 bases). Trimming removed 4 bases at V and 6 bases at J, with 10 bases between. The CDR3 sequence is 13 residues long. CDR1 and CDR2 (germline): LGHDT, YNNKEL (reference sequence). CDR3 residues: CASSRRGIQPQHF. Written as DNA, the CDR3 is TGTGCCAGCAGCCGGCGGGGGATTCAGCCCCAGCATTTT.

This CDR3 is CAISESQGVLGTEAFF. In DNA form, the CDR3 reads TGTGCCATCAGTGAATCACAGGGGGTCTTGGGAACTGAAGCTTTCTTT. The V and J genes are TRBV10-3 and TRBJ1-1, with 8 bases that match TRBD1. Per germline, CDR1 ENHRY and CDR2 SYGVKD. The CDR3 extends over 16 amino acids. After removal of 3 bases from V and 5 bases from J, the junction contained 11 bases not matched to a gene.

The J gene is TRBJ1-6, the V gene TRBV14; D remains ambiguous. Germline CDR1 and CDR2: SGHDN and FVKESK. This CDR3 region has 13 residues. V was shortened by 1 base and J by 9 bases, with 7 bases between the two germline ends. This chain's CDR3 is CASSQAGFSPLHF. For the CDR3, the DNA is TGTGCCAGCAGCCAAGCGGGCTTTTCACCCCTCCACTTT.

The rearrangement joins TRBV11-2 to TRBJ1-6; 9 nucleotides match TRBD1. The germline CDR1 and CDR2 sequences are SGHAT and FQNNGV. V lost 3 bases to trimming and J lost 10 bases; unmatched junction nucleotides: 4. The CDR3 runs to 14 residues. CDR3 nucleotides: TGTGCCAGCAGCTTTGGACAGGGGTGGTCACCCCTCCACTTT. This gives the protein CASSFGQGWSPLHF.

The chain couples TRBV7-9 to TRBJ2-2; the match to TRBD1 covers 9 bases. Trimming took 7 bases from V and 3 from J; bases not matched to a gene: 12. The CDR3 is 17 residues long. Germline loops: CDR1 SEHNR, CDR2 FQNEAQ (reference sequence). CDR3 region: CASTKRNRGLDTGELFF. The CDR3 nucleotides are TGTGCCAGCACCAAGAGGAACAGGGGGCTCGACACCGGGGAGCTGTTTTTT.

The rearrangement links TRBV20-1 to TRBJ2-7; tentatively, D is TRBD2 (6 bases). The CDR3 contains 14 residues. The V and J ends lost 3 bases and 0 bases respectively, with 12 bases between them. The germline V gene has CDR1 DFQATT and CDR2 SNEGSKA (reference sequence). The CDR3 sequence is CSASSGSNSYEQYF. CDR3 nucleotide sequence: TGCAGTGCTAGTAGCGGCAGTAACTCCTACGAGCAGTACTTC.

Note on this clone: At the DNA level, this CDR3 is encoded by other sequences in the same sample as well. V is TRBV5-1 and J is TRBJ2-1, with D possibly being TRBD1 or TRBD2 (5 bases each). The CDR3 runs 13 residues. V was cut by 4 bases and J by 5 bases, with 10 bases left in between. Germline V gives CDR1 SGHRS, CDR2 YFSETQ. CDR3 nucleotides: TGCGCCAGCAGCCTAGGGACGGACAATGAGCAGTTCTTC. This sequence encodes CASSLGTDNEQFF.

This chain uses TRBV7-9 with TRBJ2-3; D gene unclear. Germline CDR1 SEHNR, CDR2 FQNEAQ (reference sequence). Trimming removed 4 bases at V and 0 bases at J, with 5 bases between. The CDR3 extends over 13 amino acids. The CDR3 region is CASSSKSTDTQYF. The DNA of the CDR3 is TGTGCCAGCAGCTCAAAAAGCACAGATACGCAGTATTTT.

V usage is TRBV5-6 and J usage is TRBJ1-6; TRBD1 might be the D (5 bases). This CDR3 region has 15 residues. V was pared by 1 base and J by 8 bases, with 13 bases between. Germline assignment: CDR1 SGHDT and CDR2 YYEEEE. CDR3 region: CASSLLGADYSPLHF. CDR3 DNA: TGTGCCAGCAGCTTGCTAGGGGCCGACTATTCACCCCTCCACTTT.

This chain joins TRBV7-6 and TRBJ2-2, with TRBD2 matching 13 bases. Germline V gene lookup returns CDR1 SGHVS and CDR2 FNYEAQ. The CDR3 sequence is 17 residues long. Losses at the gene ends were 2 bases for V and 8 bases for J; bases not matched to a gene: 8. CDR3 protein: CASSLPTGTSGTGELFF. DNA of the CDR3: TGTGCCAGCAGCTTACCCACCGGGACTAGCGGGACGGGGGAGCTGTTTTTT.

Only one count was recorded for this clone. The rearrangement joins TRBV2 to TRBJ2-3, with TRBD2 matching 10 bases. Germline V gene sequence: CDR1 SNHLY, CDR2 FYNNEI. Trimming at V came to 3 bases and at J to 6 bases, leaving 9 bases not matched to a gene. The CDR3 sequence is 16 residues long. The chain's CDR3 is CASSDKGLAEFDTQYF. Written as DNA, the CDR3 is TGTGCCAGCAGTGATAAAGGACTAGCGGAATTTGATACGCAGTATTTT.

The V call is TRBV15, the J call TRBJ2-5; D gene unclear. CDR3 length: 12 residues. Deletions cut 0 bases from V and 5 bases from J, with 4 bases between. CDR1 and CDR2 from the germline V gene are LNHNV and YYDKDF (reference sequence). The CDR3 protein is CATSRDKETQYF. The CDR3 DNA follows: TGTGCCACCAGCAGAGATAAGGAGACCCAGTACTTC.

The V gene is TRBV11-2, the J gene TRBJ2-3; a weak D match, TRBD1 (6 bases). Germline V CDR1 and CDR2: SGHAT, FQNNGV. CDR3 length equals 16 residues. V lost 3 bases to trimming and J lost 1 base, with 14 bases between them. The CDR3 loop reads CASSLAGVPRTDTQYF. CDR3 nucleotide sequence: TGTGCCAGCAGCTTGGCAGGGGTCCCCCGCACAGATACGCAGTATTTT.

The chain carries TRBV5-4 and TRBJ2-4, with D unclear. Germline-derived CDR1 and CDR2 are SGHNT and YYREEE (reference sequence). Trimming removed 1 base at V and 8 bases at J, with 10 bases between. This CDR3 has 13 amino acids. The DNA for the CDR3 is TGTGCCAGCAGCTTGAAGAGTATCGACATTCAGTACTTC. The encoded protein is CASSLKSIDIQYF.

The V and J genes are TRBV19 and TRBJ1-5; D gene uncertain. Trimming stripped 6 bases from V and 7 bases from J, with 13 bases between. Germline V lookup: CDR1 LNHDA, CDR2 SQIVND (reference sequence). The CDR3 sequence is 13 residues long. The CDR3 is CASRRSPTQPQHF. The DNA for the CDR3 is TGTGCCAGTAGACGCTCGCCGACGCAGCCCCAGCATTTT.

In this sample, this clone turned up once. The genes are TRBV6-2 or TRBV6-3 and TRBJ2-3; D is unclear. Per the germline V gene, CDR1 is MNHEY and CDR2 is SVGEGT. V lost 6 bases and J 3 bases, leaving 16 bases between the germline ends. The CDR3 is 15 amino acids. This CDR3 reads CASSSGSTATDTQYF. The CDR3 region has the DNA TGTGCCAGCAGCTCGGGCTCCACGGCGACAGATACGCAGTATTTT.

This clone was seen a single time. Compared with germline, one end of the junction differs, possibly owing to a read error. The genes are TRBV6-1 and TRBJ2-3; 7 nucleotides line up with TRBD1. Germline-derived CDR1 and CDR2 are MNHNS and SASEGT. CDR3 length: 12 amino acids. The CDR3 is CASGDRADTQYF. CDR3 sequence (DNA): TGTGCCAGCGGTGACAGGGCAGATACGCAGTATTTT.

The CDR3 here is CASSEDRGYEAFF. The CDR3 bases are TGTGCCAGCTCTGAGGACAGGGGGTACGAAGCTTTCTTT. The rearrangement uses TRBV18 and TRBJ1-1; 10 bases agree with TRBD1. The CDR3 is 13 residues long. With 6 bases clipped from V and 8 bases from J, the junction kept 6 bases outside the gene matches. The germline gives CDR1 KGHSH, CDR2 LQKENI.

The chain couples TRBV5-5 to TRBJ2-7; D is unresolved. From germline, CDR1 is SGHKS and CDR2 YYEKEE (reference sequence). Between the trimmed V and J ends, which lost 0 bases and 6 bases, there was a span of 7 bases. CDR3 size: 12 residues. CDR3 nucleotide sequence: TGTGCCAGCAGCTTGGCTGGTTCCGAGCAGTACTTC. It codes for CASSLAGSEQYF. Together with reference TRBV5-5 and TRBJ2-7, the CDR3 gives the full variable domain: DAGVTQSPTHLIKTRGQQVTLRCSPISGHKSVSWYQQVLGQGPQFIFQYYEKEERGRGNFPDRFSARQFPNYSSELNVNALLLGDSALYLCASSLAGSEQYFGPGTRLTVT.

The chain couples TRBV2 to TRBJ1-5; 8 nucleotides line up with TRBD1. V lost 5 bases and J lost 4; bases outside the gene matches: 4. The germline V gene encodes CDR1 SNHLY and CDR2 FYNNEI. The CDR3 length is 14 residues. The DNA of the CDR3 is TGTGCCAGCAGTCCCGACAGGGGAAATCAGCCCCAGCATTTT. It is translated as CASSPDRGNQPQHF.

This rearrangement joins TRBV27 to TRBJ2-1, with TRBD2 as a possible D gene (5 bases). The V end lost 7 bases, the J end lost 5 bases, and 9 bases lay between the germline ends. Germline CDR1 reads MNHEY; CDR2 reads SMNVEV (reference sequence). The CDR3 contains 12 residues. CDR3 sequence: CASTSFNNEQFF. The CDR3 DNA is TGTGCCAGCACTAGCTTCAACAATGAGCAGTTCTTC.

The chain couples TRBV27 to TRBJ2-7, with 7 bases aligning to TRBD1. This CDR3 comprises 16 residues. The germline V gene encodes CDR1 MNHEY and CDR2 SMNVEV (reference sequence). J gave up 0 bases and V 8 bases, and 13 bases lay outside the gene matches. The CDR3 protein is CASASLLGQNSYEQYF. CDR3 bases: TGTGCCAGCGCGTCCTTGCTGGGACAGAACTCCTACGAGCAGTACTTC.